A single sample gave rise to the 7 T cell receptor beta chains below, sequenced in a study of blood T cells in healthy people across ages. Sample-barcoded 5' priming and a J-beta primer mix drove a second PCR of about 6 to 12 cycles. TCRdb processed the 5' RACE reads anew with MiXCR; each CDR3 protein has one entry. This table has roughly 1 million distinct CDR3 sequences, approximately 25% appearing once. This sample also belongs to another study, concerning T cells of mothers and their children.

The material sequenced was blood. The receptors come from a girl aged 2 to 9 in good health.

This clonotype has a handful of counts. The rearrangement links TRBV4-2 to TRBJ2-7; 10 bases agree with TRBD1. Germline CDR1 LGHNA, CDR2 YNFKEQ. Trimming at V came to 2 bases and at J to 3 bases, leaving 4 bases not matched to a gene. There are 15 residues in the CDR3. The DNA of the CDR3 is TGTGCCAGCAGCCAAACCGGGACAGGGGTCTACGAGCAGTACTTC. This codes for CASSQTGTGVYEQYF.

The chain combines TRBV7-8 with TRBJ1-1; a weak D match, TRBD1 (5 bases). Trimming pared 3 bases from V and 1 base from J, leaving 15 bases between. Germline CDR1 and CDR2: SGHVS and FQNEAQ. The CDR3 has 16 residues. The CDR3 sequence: CASSFGPGEGNTEAFF. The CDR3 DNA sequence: TGTGCCAGCAGCTTCGGACCGGGGGAAGGGAACACTGAAGCTTTCTTT.

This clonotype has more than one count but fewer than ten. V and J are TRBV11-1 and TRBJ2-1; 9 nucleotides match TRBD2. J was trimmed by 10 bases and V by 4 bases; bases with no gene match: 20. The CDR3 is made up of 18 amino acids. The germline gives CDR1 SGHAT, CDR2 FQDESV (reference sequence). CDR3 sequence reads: CASSSYALLAGGGGEQFF. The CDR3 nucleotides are TGTGCCAGCAGCTCCTACGCCTTACTAGCGGGTGGGGGGGGAGAGCAGTTCTTC.

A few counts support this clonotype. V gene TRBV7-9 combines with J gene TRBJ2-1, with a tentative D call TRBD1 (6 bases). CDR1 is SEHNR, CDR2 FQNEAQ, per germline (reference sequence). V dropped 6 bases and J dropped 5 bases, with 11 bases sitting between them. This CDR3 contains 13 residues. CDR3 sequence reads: CASRIRGNNEQFF. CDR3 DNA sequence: TGTGCCAGCAGGATCAGGGGAAACAATGAGCAGTTCTTC.

CDR3 in amino acids: CSVEFRVSEAFF. CDR3 in DNA: TGCAGCGTTGAGTTCAGGGTATCTGAAGCTTTCTTT. The chain carries TRBV29-1 and TRBJ1-1; D is perhaps TRBD1 (5 bases). CDR1 is SQVTM, CDR2 ANQGSEA, per germline. V was trimmed by 3 bases and J by 6 bases, leaving 11 bases between them. The CDR3 is made up of 12 amino acids.

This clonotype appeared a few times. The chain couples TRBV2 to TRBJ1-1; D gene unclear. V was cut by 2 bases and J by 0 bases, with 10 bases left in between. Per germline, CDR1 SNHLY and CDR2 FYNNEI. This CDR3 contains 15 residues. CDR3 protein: CASSERRIMNTEAFF. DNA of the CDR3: TGTGCCAGCAGTGAAAGAAGAATTATGAACACTGAAGCTTTCTTT.

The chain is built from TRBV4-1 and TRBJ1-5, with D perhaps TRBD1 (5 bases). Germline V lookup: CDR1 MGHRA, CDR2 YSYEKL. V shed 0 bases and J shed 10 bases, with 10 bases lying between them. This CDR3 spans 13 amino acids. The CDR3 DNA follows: TGCGCCAGCAGCCAAGATTGGGGCCGCCCCCAGCATTTT. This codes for CASSQDWGRPQHF.